The entry that follows covers one TCR beta chain sequence. Its antigen is as yet unknown. Trimming took off 2 bases at V and 0 bases at J, with 8 bases between the two ends. The CDR3 spans 15 residues. The germline V gene has CDR1 SNHLY and CDR2 FYNNEI. The repertoire was sequenced with immunoSEQ multiplex PCR; TCRdb's copy has only in-frame clones and lacks some. There are around 560,000 clones in the sample; approximately 95% occur only once, and 0.095% to 0.14% lies in the top ten. The sample belongs to a study of shared clonotypes between healthy human individuals. Study-wide background: Per donor, CD8 memory used one plate, CD8 naive used two, CD4 memory used three and CD4 naive used three.

CD45RO-negative, CCR7-selected cells formed the naive CD8 fraction, which excluded terminally differentiated effector memory CD45RA+ cells. Study-wide findings and caveats: Non-shared clonotypes were found to have lower generation probabilities than the clonotypes that were shared by all four of the sorted-subset donors. It was anticipated that sequencing depth would influence how many clonotypes donors shared.

Sequenced sample: naive CD8+ T cells sorted from blood. The rearrangement joins TRBV2 to TRBJ2-1; TRBD2 might be the D (5 bases). The clonotype was recovered from a woman aged 25-40 years in good health. The CDR3 DNA reads as TGTGCCAGCAGTGAATGGAGGAGCTCCTACAATGAGCAGTTCTTC. This translates into CASSEWRSSYNEQFF.